The 5 T cell receptor beta chains listed next were all sequenced from one sample in a study of blood T cell repertoires in COVID-19. Generated by immunoSEQ multiplex PCR, the TCRdb table keeps only in-frame clones and is missing some. The sample lists roughly 200,000 clones; roughly 82% were seen once. The material sequenced was PBMCs or T cells enriched from blood (not recorded which). The receptors were gathered from a man in his forties with acute COVID-19.

This rearrangement joins TRBV7-9 to TRBJ2-1; tentative D call: TRBD1 (5 bases). Trimming took 2 bases from V and 9 from J, leaving 17 bases between them. This CDR3 comprises 15 residues. Germline V gives CDR1 SEHNR, CDR2 FQNEAQ (reference sequence). CDR3 in amino acids: CASSLNRGQPGEQFF. CDR3 nucleotide sequence: TGTGCCAGCAGCTTAAATAGGGGCCAGCCTGGTGAGCAGTTCTTC.

The chain has TRBV28 and TRBJ2-2; 8 bases align to TRBD1. CDR1 is MDHEN and CDR2 is SYDVKM in the germline V gene. The length of the CDR3 is 16 residues. Unmatched junction bases numbered 9, after V lost 3 bases and J lost 6 bases. In DNA, the CDR3 is TGTGCCAGCAGTTTTACGGCAGGGGGCTTCGCCGGGGAGCTGTTTTTT. Amino acid sequence: CASSFTAGGFAGELFF.

V and J are TRBV11-2 and TRBJ2-1; D possibly corresponds to TRBD1 (6 bases). In germline, CDR1 is SGHAT, CDR2 FQNNGV. The length of the CDR3 is 15 residues. The ends were cut back, 0 bases at V and 5 bases at J, with 11 bases in the middle. CDR3 sequence reads: CASSLEPDRNNEQFF. As DNA, the CDR3 is TGTGCCAGCAGCTTAGAACCCGACAGGAACAATGAGCAGTTCTTC.

This clone showed up just once. This chain connects TRBV28 to TRBJ1-2; possible D gene TRBD1, 6 bases. CDR1 MDHEN and CDR2 SYDVKM come from the germline V gene. This CDR3 comprises 12 residues. V gave up 6 bases and J gave up 8 bases, with 13 bases separating them. CDR3 residues: CASSLQGWGYTF. The CDR3 nucleotides are TGTGCCAGCAGCCTACAGGGATGGGGCTACACCTTC.

The CDR3 protein is CASSNPGLAGVFEQYF. CDR3 bases: TGTGCCAGCAGCAACCCCGGACTAGCGGGAGTGTTTGAGCAGTACTTC. The rearrangement links TRBV7-9 to TRBJ2-7, with 13 bases fitting TRBD2. Germline assignment: CDR1 SEHNR and CDR2 FQNEAQ (reference sequence). This CDR3 contains 16 residues. J lost 7 bases, V lost 5 bases, and 11 bases had no gene match.